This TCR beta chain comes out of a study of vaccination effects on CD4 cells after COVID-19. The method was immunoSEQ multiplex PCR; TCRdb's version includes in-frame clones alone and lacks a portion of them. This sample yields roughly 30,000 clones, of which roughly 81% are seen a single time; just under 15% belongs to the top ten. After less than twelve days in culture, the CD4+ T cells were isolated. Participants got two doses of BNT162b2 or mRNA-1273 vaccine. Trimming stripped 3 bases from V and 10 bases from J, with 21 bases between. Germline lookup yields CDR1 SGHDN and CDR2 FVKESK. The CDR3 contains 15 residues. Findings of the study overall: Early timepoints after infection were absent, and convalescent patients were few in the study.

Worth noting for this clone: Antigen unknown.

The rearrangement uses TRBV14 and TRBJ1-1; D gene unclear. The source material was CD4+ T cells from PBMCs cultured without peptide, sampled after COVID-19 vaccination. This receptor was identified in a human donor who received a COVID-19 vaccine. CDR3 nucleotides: TGTGCCAGCAGCCACGTCCGATTGAATGGGCGAGGAGCTTTCTTT. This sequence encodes CASSHVRLNGRGAFF.